This TCR beta chain was profiled in a study of T cells in Graves' hyperthyroidism and ophthalmopathy. The TCR beta CDR3 regions underwent amplification using RNA transcripts as the source. HTBI primers were used for first-round RT-PCR of the TCR CDR3. TCRdb used MiXCR to reprocess the multiplex PCR reads, holding one entry per CDR3 protein. Counted here are 500,000 to 650,000 distinct CDR3 sequences, around 13% occurring once; the ten biggest clones make up roughly 14%. The V end lost 1 base, the J end lost 8 bases, and 12 bases lay between the germline ends. In germline, CDR1 is SGHVS, CDR2 FNYEAQ. There are 14 residues in the CDR3. This clonotype was counted a few times.

The origin of this receptor is a woman aged 40 to 55 with Graves' hyperthyroidism. The V and J genes are TRBV7-6 and TRBJ2-1; D unresolved. The sequenced material came from blood. Here the CDR3 reads CASSLGPPGDEQFF. The CDR3 DNA sequence: TGTGCCAGCAGCTTAGGACCCCCGGGCGATGAGCAGTTCTTC.